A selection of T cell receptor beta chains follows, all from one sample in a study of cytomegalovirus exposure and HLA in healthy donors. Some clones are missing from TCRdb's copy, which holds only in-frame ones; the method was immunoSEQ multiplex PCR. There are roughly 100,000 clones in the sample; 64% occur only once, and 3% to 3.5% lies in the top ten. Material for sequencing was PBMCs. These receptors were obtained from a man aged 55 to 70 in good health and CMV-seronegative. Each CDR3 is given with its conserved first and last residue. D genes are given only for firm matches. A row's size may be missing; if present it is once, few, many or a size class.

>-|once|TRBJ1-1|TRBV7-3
TGTGCCAGCAGACTTGGGACTACAGCGACTGAAGCTTTCTTT
CASRLGTTATEAFF
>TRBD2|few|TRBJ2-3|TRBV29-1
TGCAGCGTCCGACTAGCGGGGGTCACAGATACGCAGTATTTT
CSVRLAGVTDTQYF
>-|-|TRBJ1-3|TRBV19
TGTGCCAGTAGTCGGCAGGGCTACTCTGGAAACACCATATATTTT
CASSRQGYSGNTIYF
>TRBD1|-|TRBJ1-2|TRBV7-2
TGTGCCAGCAGCCCGCGACAGGGATACTATGGCTACACCTTC
CASSPRQGYYGYTF
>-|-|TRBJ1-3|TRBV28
TGTGCCAGCACCCCCGGACAGTATGGCACCATATATTTT
CASTPGQYGTIYF
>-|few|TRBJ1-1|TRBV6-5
TGTGCCAGCAGTTACGGCGCGGTGCCTGAAGCTTTCTTT
CASSYGAVPEAFF
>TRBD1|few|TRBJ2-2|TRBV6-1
TGTGCCAGCATCGGACAGGGGGCCAACGGGGAGCTGTTTTTT
CASIGQGANGELFF
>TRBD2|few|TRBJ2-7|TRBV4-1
TGCGCCAGCAGCCAAGGGACTAGCGGGGGATCCTACGAGCAGTACTTC
CASSQGTSGGSYEQYF
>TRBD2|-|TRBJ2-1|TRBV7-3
TGTGCCAGCAGTTTGGGGCTAGCGGGAAACAATGAGCAGTTCTTC
CASSLGLAGNNEQFF
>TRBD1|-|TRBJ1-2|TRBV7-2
TGTGCCAGCAGCTTAAAGGGGGCCGGTGGCTATGGCTACACCTTC
CASSLKGAGGYGYTF
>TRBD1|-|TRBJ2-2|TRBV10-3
TGTGCCATCAGGGGGGGACAGGCCCACGCGAACACCGGGGAGCTGTTTTTT
CAIRGGQAHANTGELFF
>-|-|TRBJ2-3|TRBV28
TGTGCCAGCAGTTTCTCGGGAGATACGCAGTATTTT
CASSFSGDTQYF
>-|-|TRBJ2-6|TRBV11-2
TGTGCCAGCAGCCTAGTTATCAACGTCCTGACTTTC
CASSLVINVLTF
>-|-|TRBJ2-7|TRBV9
TGTGCCAGCAGCCCACACCCAGGCGAGCAGTACTTC
CASSPHPGEQYF
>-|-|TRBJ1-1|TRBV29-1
TGCAGCGGCTTAGAGAACACTGAAGCTTTCTTT
CSGLENTEAFF
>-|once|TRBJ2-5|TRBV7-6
TGTGCCAGCAGCTCTCTAGCGACCCAAGAGACCCAGTACTTC
CASSSLATQETQYF
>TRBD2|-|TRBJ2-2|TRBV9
TGTGCCAGCAGCTGGGGACTAGCGGGAGTTACCGGGGAGCTGTTTTTT
CASSWGLAGVTGELFF
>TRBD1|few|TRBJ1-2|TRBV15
TGTGCCACCAGCAGGGGGACAGGACGGGGCTACACCTTC
CATSRGTGRGYTF
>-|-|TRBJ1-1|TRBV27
TGTGCCAGCAGCCGTCCGGGGGGAGGCACTGAAGCTTTCTTT
CASSRPGGGTEAFF
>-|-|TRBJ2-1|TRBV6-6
TGTGCCAGTGAGGGGACTTTCGACCATGAGCAGTTCTTC
CASEGTFDHEQFF
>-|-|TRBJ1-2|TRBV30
TGTGCCTGGAGTAGGATCCCGGGACTGGGCGGCTACACCTTC
CAWSRIPGLGGYTF
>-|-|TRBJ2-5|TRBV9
TGTGCCAGCAGCGTAGGGGCGGGGCAGGGGGGATGGGAGACCCAGTACTTC
CASSVGAGQGGWETQYF
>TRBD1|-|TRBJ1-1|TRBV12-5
TGTGCTAGTGGTCCGGACAGGGCGGACACTGAAGCTTTCTTT
CASGPDRADTEAFF
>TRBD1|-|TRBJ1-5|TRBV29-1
TGCAGCGTTGTAACAGGGGTTGGGGAGAGCAATCAGCCCCAGCATTTT
CSVVTGVGESNQPQHF
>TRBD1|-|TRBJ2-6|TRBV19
TGTGCCAGTAGTATGGGACAGGGCTTAGGAGTCTCTGGGGCCAACGTCCTGACTTTC
CASSMGQGLGVSGANVLTF
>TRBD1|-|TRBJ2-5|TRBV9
TGTGCCAGCAGCCATGGACAGGGGGCGCCCATATTGGGGGAGACCCAGTACTTC
CASSHGQGAPILGETQYF
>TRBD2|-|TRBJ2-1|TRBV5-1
TGCGCCAGCAGCTTGGTCGGGTTTAGCGGGGGGGTGTCTAGTAATGAGCAGTTCTTC
CASSLVGFSGGVSSNEQFF
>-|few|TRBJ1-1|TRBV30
TGTGCCTGGAGTCGGACATCTGAAGCTTTCTTT
CAWSRTSEAFF
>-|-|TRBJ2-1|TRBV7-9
TGTGCCAGCAGCTTATTAGCCAGCACCCAGTTCTTC
CASSLLASTQFF
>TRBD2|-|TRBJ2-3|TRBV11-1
TGTGCCAGCAGCTGGAATGGACTAGCGGGTACAGATACGCAGTATTTT
CASSWNGLAGTDTQYF
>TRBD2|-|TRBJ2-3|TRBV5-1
TGCGCCAGCAGCACCCCTAGCGGCCCCACTGGGACAGATACGCAGTATTTT
CASSTPSGPTGTDTQYF
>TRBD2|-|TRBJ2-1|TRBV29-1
TGCAGCGTTGTATTTTCGGCTAGCGGGAGGTCCAATGAGCAGTTCTTC
CSVVFSASGRSNEQFF
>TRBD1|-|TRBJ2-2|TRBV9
TGTGCCAGCAGCGTAGTCCCGGGACAGGGGGTCACAACCGGGGAGCTGTTTTTT
CASSVVPGQGVTTGELFF
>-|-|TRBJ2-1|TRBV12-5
TGTGCTAGTGGTTTGAACAGTCACAATGAGCAGTTCTTC
CASGLNSHNEQFF
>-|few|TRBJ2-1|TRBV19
TGTGCCAGTAGTATAGGGAGTTCCGGGAATGAGCAGTTCTTC
CASSIGSSGNEQFF
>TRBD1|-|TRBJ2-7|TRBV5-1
TGCGCCAGCAGCTTACAGGGGGGCTCCCTTGGGTACGAGCAGTACTTC
CASSLQGGSLGYEQYF
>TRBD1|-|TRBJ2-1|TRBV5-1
TGCGCCAGCAGCCCCCGACAGGGTTGGTCCTACAATGAGCAGTTCTTC
CASSPRQGWSYNEQFF
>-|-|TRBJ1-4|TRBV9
TGTGCCAGCAGCGTTGGGGGGGCCGATGAAAAACTGTTTTTT
CASSVGGADEKLFF
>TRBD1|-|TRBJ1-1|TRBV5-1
TGCGCCAGCAGCTTGGGTACGACAGGGACGGATTTCACTGAAGCTTTCTTT
CASSLGTTGTDFTEAFF
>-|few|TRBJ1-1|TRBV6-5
TGTGCCAGCAGTCTGACAGACCGGGACACTGAAGCTTTCTTT
CASSLTDRDTEAFF
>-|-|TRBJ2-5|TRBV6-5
TGTGCCAGCAGGGTGGACTCCCGGGCGGGGACCCAGTACTTC
CASRVDSRAGTQYF
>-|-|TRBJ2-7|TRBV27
TGTGCCAGCAGTCTGCGCTACGAGCAGTACTTC
CASSLRYEQYF
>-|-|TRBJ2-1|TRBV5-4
TGTGCCAGCAGCTTGCTACAGGAAGCTTCGTATGAGCAGTTCTTC
CASSLLQEASYEQFF
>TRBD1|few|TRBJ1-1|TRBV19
TGTGCCAGTAGAGAGGGACAGGGGCGGACTGAAGCTTTCTTT
CASREGQGRTEAFF
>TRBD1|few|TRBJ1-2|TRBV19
TGTGCCAGTAGTCGACAGGGAACCTATGGCTACACCTTC
CASSRQGTYGYTF